The rows below give T cell receptor beta chains drawn from one sample of a study of cytomegalovirus exposure and HLA in healthy donors. The repertoire was sequenced with immunoSEQ multiplex PCR; TCRdb's copy has only in-frame clones and lacks some. The profile shows about 94,000 clones, more than 60% of them singletons. Input material: PBMCs. These TCRs come from a man aged 25-45 years in good health and CMV-seronegative. Both conserved end residues are part of each CDR3. The order of the fields is D gene, J gene, clone size, V gene, CDR3 DNA, CDR3 protein. A D gene is named only where the DNA matches it firmly. Where a row states a size, it is once, few, many or the class of an expanded clone; other rows omit it.

D: TRBD2; J: TRBJ2-1; size: once; V: TRBV9; DNA: TGTGCCAGCAGCGTAAGGGGACTAGCGGGCGCCTACAATGAGCAGTTCTTC; CDR3: CASSVRGLAGAYNEQFF
D: -; J: TRBJ1-6; size: -; V: TRBV4-3; DNA: TGCGCCAGCAGCCAAGACCCGACAGACAGCTCCTATAATTCACCCCTCCACTTT; CDR3: CASSQDPTDSSYNSPLHF
D: -; J: TRBJ2-7; size: -; V: TRBV30; DNA: TGTGCCTGGAGTAGAACCCGGGGGGCGGAGCAGTACTTC; CDR3: CAWSRTRGAEQYF
D: -; J: TRBJ1-1; size: -; V: TRBV7-8; DNA: TGTGCCAGCAGCGAGAGGGCGGGAAATGCTTTCTTT; CDR3: CASSERAGNAFF
D: -; J: TRBJ1-2; size: -; V: TRBV5-8; DNA: TGTGCCAGCAGCTTGTCCCCCCCAGGTGGCTACACCTTC; CDR3: CASSLSPPGGYTF
D: TRBD2; J: TRBJ2-7; size: -; V: TRBV2; DNA: TGTGCCAGCAGCGGACTAGCGGCAGGCCACGAGCAGTACTTC; CDR3: CASSGLAAGHEQYF
D: TRBD1; J: TRBJ1-3; size: -; V: TRBV6-6; DNA: TGTGCCAGCAGTTACGGACAGGGGGGAAACACCATATATTTT; CDR3: CASSYGQGGNTIYF
D: TRBD2; J: TRBJ2-1; size: few; V: TRBV2; DNA: TGTGCCAGCAGTGTCCTAGCGGGGGGGTTCAATGAGCAGTTCTTC; CDR3: CASSVLAGGFNEQFF
D: TRBD1; J: TRBJ2-6; size: -; V: TRBV7-9; DNA: TGTGCCAGCAGCTTGATCCCGGGACAGGGGGCTTATGGGGCCAACGTCCTGACTTTC; CDR3: CASSLIPGQGAYGANVLTF
D: -; J: TRBJ1-5; size: few; V: TRBV6-5; DNA: TGTGCCAGCAGTTACGGGCAGGGAAGTCAGCCCCAGCATTTT; CDR3: CASSYGQGSQPQHF
D: TRBD1; J: TRBJ2-7; size: -; V: TRBV7-2; DNA: TGTGCCAGCAGCTTTGGGACAGGGGTGAGATCCTACGAGCAGTACTTC; CDR3: CASSFGTGVRSYEQYF
D: -; J: TRBJ2-1; size: -; V: TRBV12-5; DNA: TGTGCTAGCTCCTGGGGCAATACCTACAATGAGCAGTTCTTC; CDR3: CASSWGNTYNEQFF
D: -; J: TRBJ2-3; size: few; V: TRBV28; DNA: TGTGCCAGCAGTTACCGCGACCAGCGGAGGGATACGCAGTATTTT; CDR3: CASSYRDQRRDTQYF
D: TRBD1; J: TRBJ1-2; size: -; V: TRBV19; DNA: TGTGCCAGTAGTCCGGGACAGGGGAACGCCTATGGCTACACCTTC; CDR3: CASSPGQGNAYGYTF
D: TRBD1; J: TRBJ1-5; size: -; V: TRBV6-5; DNA: TGTGCCAGCAGTTACAACAGGGGGTATCAGCCCCAGCATTTT; CDR3: CASSYNRGYQPQHF
D: TRBD1; J: TRBJ1-5; size: -; V: TRBV19; DNA: TGTGCCAGTAGTACAACAGGGGGCTGGCAGCCCCAGCATTTT; CDR3: CASSTTGGWQPQHF
D: -; J: TRBJ1-2; size: -; V: TRBV28; DNA: TGTGCCAGCAGTTTAGCGGTCTATCTGGGGAGAAGTTTC; CDR3: CASSLAVYLGRSF
D: -; J: TRBJ1-5; size: -; V: TRBV5-8; DNA: TGTGCCAGCAGCTTTTCGGTGGGAGCGGGCCAGCCCCAGCATTTT; CDR3: CASSFSVGAGQPQHF
D: TRBD1; J: TRBJ1-5; size: -; V: TRBV15; DNA: TGTGCCACCAGCAGAGATGACAGGGGCAATCAGCCCCAGCATTTT; CDR3: CATSRDDRGNQPQHF
D: TRBD2; J: TRBJ2-2; size: -; V: TRBV7-6; DNA: TGTGCCAGCAGCTCCGTTGTGGGCGTTGGGACTAGTAGGACCGGGGAGCTGTTTTTT; CDR3: CASSSVVGVGTSRTGELFF
D: -; J: TRBJ2-5; size: -; V: TRBV6-1; DNA: TGTGCCAGCCGGTCAGGCGGGCGGGAAAGAGAGACCCAGTACTTC; CDR3: CASRSGGRERETQYF
D: TRBD1; J: TRBJ1-5; size: -; V: TRBV15; DNA: TGTGCCACCAGCCCGTCCCGGGACAGGTTTCGTAGCAATCAGCCCCAGCATTTT; CDR3: CATSPSRDRFRSNQPQHF
D: -; J: TRBJ2-2; size: once; V: TRBV30; DNA: TGTGCCTGGAGCCGGGACATAATCACCGGGGAGCTGTTTTTT; CDR3: CAWSRDIITGELFF
D: -; J: TRBJ2-7; size: -; V: TRBV30; DNA: TGTGCCTGGAGCGAACTCTACGAGCAGTACTTC; CDR3: CAWSELYEQYF
D: TRBD1; J: TRBJ2-5; size: few; V: TRBV2; DNA: TGTGCCAGCAGTGAATTGATTAACAGGGGGCTTCAAGAGACCCAGTACTTC; CDR3: CASSELINRGLQETQYF
D: TRBD1; J: TRBJ2-6; size: -; V: TRBV4-3; DNA: TGCGCCAGCAGCCAAGATCAATGGGGCAGGGGGACCGGGGCCAACGTCCTGACTTTC; CDR3: CASSQDQWGRGTGANVLTF
D: -; J: TRBJ2-6; size: -; V: TRBV6-5; DNA: TGTGCCAGCAGACGACAGGACTCTGGGGCCAACGTCCTGACTTTC; CDR3: CASRRQDSGANVLTF
D: -; J: TRBJ2-1; size: once; V: TRBV7-8; DNA: TGTGCCAGCAGCTTGTGGGGGGAGTCAGTGAATGAGCAGTTCTTC; CDR3: CASSLWGESVNEQFF
D: -; J: TRBJ2-6; size: -; V: TRBV2; DNA: TGTGCCAGCAAGCTTCTCTCTGGGGCCAACGTCCTGACTTTC; CDR3: CASKLLSGANVLTF
D: -; J: TRBJ1-5; size: -; V: TRBV7-2; DNA: TGTGCCAGCAGCTTAGCGAGGGTGAGCAATCAGCCCCAGCATTTT; CDR3: CASSLARVSNQPQHF
D: -; J: TRBJ2-5; size: -; V: TRBV19; DNA: TGTGCCAGTGGAAGACTCGAGACCCAGTACTTC; CDR3: CASGRLETQYF
D: TRBD1; J: TRBJ2-7; size: few; V: TRBV2; DNA: TGTGCCAGCATAAGTGACGGGACAGAACAGTACTTC; CDR3: CASISDGTEQYF
D: TRBD2; J: TRBJ2-7; size: few; V: TRBV5-1; DNA: TGCGCCAGCAGCTTGACTAGCGGGAGTGTCTACGAGCAGTACTTC; CDR3: CASSLTSGSVYEQYF
D: -; J: TRBJ2-4; size: few; V: TRBV19; DNA: TGTGCCAGTAGCTTCCGACATATTAGGGCCAAAAACATTCAGTACTTC; CDR3: CASSFRHIRAKNIQYF
D: TRBD1; J: TRBJ1-4; size: -; V: TRBV7-8; DNA: TGTGCCAGCAGCTCCCGGGACAGGCAGAATGAAAAACTGTTTTTT; CDR3: CASSSRDRQNEKLFF
D: TRBD2; J: TRBJ2-7; size: -; V: TRBV5-1; DNA: TGCGCCAGCCGGCTAGCGGGGTACGAGCAGTACTTC; CDR3: CASRLAGYEQYF
D: TRBD2; J: TRBJ2-1; size: -; V: TRBV6-4; DNA: TGTGCCAGCAGTGACGAAGGGACTAGCGGGGATGAGCAGTTCTTC; CDR3: CASSDEGTSGDEQFF
D: TRBD2; J: TRBJ2-7; size: few; V: TRBV5-8; DNA: TGTGCCAGCAGCTTTTGGGGGGGTAGCGGGAGCTCCTACGAGCAGTACTTC; CDR3: CASSFWGGSGSSYEQYF
D: TRBD1; J: TRBJ2-7; size: -; V: TRBV6-6; DNA: TGTGCCAGCAGCCCTGGACAGGGGCTATACGAGCAGTACTTC; CDR3: CASSPGQGLYEQYF
D: TRBD1; J: TRBJ2-5; size: -; V: TRBV4-2; DNA: TGTGCCAGCAGCCAGGGACAGCTCCAAGAGACCCAGTACTTC; CDR3: CASSQGQLQETQYF
D: -; J: TRBJ2-2; size: -; V: TRBV19; DNA: TGTGCCAGTAGAAGGGGGAGATTTCCATCGTTAACCGGGGAGCTGTTTTTT; CDR3: CASRRGRFPSLTGELFF